This T cell receptor beta chain was sequenced for a study of early T cells in non-severe SARS-CoV-2 infection. Looking at the study overall: Unsorted whole blood bulk RNA was sequenced, with unpaired chains. Study-level findings and limits: Anti-spike CD8 responses were favored by VDJdb matching, which missed private and CD4 specificities.

The TCR library protocol attached unique molecular identifiers to the individual cDNA molecules. One entry per CDR3 protein, called by TCRdb with MiXCR from the 5' RACE reads. The table includes over 60,000 distinct CDR3 sequences, roughly a tenth detected once. This clonotype has just a few counts. The antigen remains undetermined. The source of this sequence is an adult who was a healthcare worker with PCR-confirmed SARS-CoV-2 infection or an uninfected control (not recorded which). Sample: whole blood, taken at baseline.

CDR3 sequence reads: CASSHPGAGGQPQHF. CDR3 in DNA: TGTGCCAGTAGCCACCCAGGGGCAGGTGGACAGCCCCAGCATTTT. The V gene is TRBV19, the J gene TRBJ1-5; D is perhaps TRBD1 (6 bases). Trimming shortened V by 6 bases and J by 7 bases, and 19 bases separated the two germline ends. The CDR3 length is 15 residues. The germline CDR1 and CDR2 sequences are LNHDA and SQIVND (reference sequence).